What follows are 17 T cell receptor beta chains derived from one specimen sequenced in a study of OX40 agonist ivuxolimab in advanced cancers. Clones were sequenced by immunoSEQ multiplex PCR, and TCRdb holds only the in-frame ones, with some missing. This table holds some 68,000 clones, roughly 84% found once. The sequencing used CD4+ or CD8+ T cells sorted from blood, collected in a trial of the OX40 agonist ivuxolimab. The receptor set was obtained from an adult with an advanced solid tumor such as melanoma, head and neck, liver or kidney cancer.

V gene TRBV18 combines with J gene TRBJ1-2; D perhaps matches TRBD1 (6 bases). V was shortened by 1 base and J by 5 bases, with 14 bases between the two germline ends. The CDR3 totals 15 residues. CDR1 and CDR2 from the germline V gene are KGHSH and LQKENI. Written as DNA, the CDR3 is TGTGCCAGCTCACCACTAGGGGGGCAGAATTATGGCTACACCTTC. The encoded protein is CASSPLGGQNYGYTF.

V usage is TRBV18 and J usage is TRBJ2-5; 9 bases are a match to TRBD1. The junction had 10 bases not matched to a gene; V was cut back by 4 bases and J by 7 bases. Germline V gene lookup returns CDR1 KGHSH and CDR2 LQKENI. This CDR3 has 15 residues. The CDR3 nucleotides are TGTGCCAGCTCACTTGGGGTTCGGACAGGGGTGACCCAGTACTTC. Its translation is CASSLGVRTGVTQYF.

The chain has TRBV6-5 and TRBJ2-7, with a weak D call TRBD2 (6 bases). Germline V CDR1 and CDR2: MNHEY, SVGAGI. The CDR3 consists of 14 residues. Trimming pared 8 bases from V and 0 bases from J, leaving 14 bases between. The CDR3 sequence is CASGVEGSSYEQYF. The CDR3 DNA follows: TGTGCCAGCGGGGTGGAGGGGAGCTCCTACGAGCAGTACTTC.

V usage is TRBV2 and J usage is TRBJ1-1, with D perhaps TRBD1 (5 bases). The V gene's germline CDR1 is SNHLY and CDR2 FYNNEI. The CDR3 extends over 13 amino acids. The V end lost 6 bases, the J end lost 0 bases, and 8 bases lay between the germline ends. Written as DNA, the CDR3 is TGTGCCAGCAGCCGGGACTTGAACACTGAAGCTTTCTTT. Its translation: CASSRDLNTEAFF.

The genes are TRBV6-4 and TRBJ1-6, with D perhaps TRBD1 (6 bases). V was shortened by 0 bases and J by 10 bases, with 19 bases between the two germline ends. The CDR3 is 17 amino acids. From germline, CDR1 is MRHNA and CDR2 SNTAGT. CDR3 bases: TGTGCCAGCAGTGACTCACAGGGTGCGATTTCCAAGTCACCCCTCCACTTT. It translates to CASSDSQGAISKSPLHF.

The rearrangement links TRBV19 to TRBJ1-5; tentative D call: TRBD1 (5 bases). V was pared by 1 base and J by 3 bases, with 7 bases between. Germline V gives CDR1 LNHDA, CDR2 SQIVND (reference sequence). The CDR3 covers 14 residues. The CDR3 nucleotides are TGTGCCAGTAGTATAGGACAGAACAATCAGCCCCAGCATTTT. Translating gives CASSIGQNNQPQHF.

This clone was detected only once. The rearrangement links TRBV19 to TRBJ1-4; maybe TRBD1 (6 bases). V lost 6 bases to trimming and J lost 7 bases, with 18 bases between them. Germline V CDR1 and CDR2: LNHDA, SQIVND (reference sequence). The CDR3 covers 15 residues. This CDR3 reads CASSAPGAPFEKLFF. CDR3 DNA sequence: TGTGCCAGTAGCGCCCCAGGGGCCCCTTTTGAAAAACTGTTTTTT.

CDR3 sequence reads: CASSLGGLASGDEQFF. CDR3 bases: TGCGCCAGCAGCTTGGGGGGACTAGCATCTGGTGATGAGCAGTTCTTC. The chain joins TRBV5-1 to TRBJ2-1, with 9 bases matching TRBD2. V was clipped by 0 bases and J by 8 bases; unmatched bases: 9. This CDR3 is 16 amino acids long. Germline V gene lookup returns CDR1 SGHRS and CDR2 YFSETQ.

The sample holds a few counts of this clone. The gene calls are TRBV6-1 and TRBJ1-1; D gene uncertain. Germline CDR1 MNHNS, CDR2 SASEGT. V lost 5 bases, J lost 1 base, and 8 bases lay in between. The CDR3 loop spans 13 amino acids. The CDR3 loop reads CASSQISNTEAFF. The CDR3, as DNA: TGTGCCAGCAGTCAAATCTCGAACACTGAAGCTTTCTTT.

V is TRBV29-1 and J is TRBJ2-5, with D possibly being TRBD2 (5 bases). This CDR3 spans 14 amino acids. Germline V CDR1 and CDR2: SQVTM, ANQGSEA. Trimming stripped 2 bases from V and 3 bases from J, with 13 bases between. CDR3 bases: TGCAGCGTTGAAAGGCGGTACGGGGAAGAGACCCAGTACTTC. Protein product: CSVERRYGEETQYF.

V usage is TRBV7-6 and J usage is TRBJ2-5; D possibly uses TRBD1 or TRBD2 (6 bases each). The V gene's germline CDR1 is SGHVS and CDR2 FNYEAQ. V lost 11 bases to trimming and J lost 2 bases, with 18 bases between them. The CDR3 is made up of 14 amino acids. CDR3: CAVGAGRGQETQYF. The CDR3 bases are TGTGCCGTGGGGGCGGGACGGGGGCAAGAGACCCAGTACTTC.

The chain uses TRBV11-1 and TRBJ1-4; D remains unclear. The CDR3 has 13 amino acids. Germline V gene lookup returns CDR1 SGHAT and CDR2 FQDESV (reference sequence). Trimming stripped 2 bases from V and 4 bases from J, with 5 bases between. The CDR3 loop reads CASSLQLNEKLFF. CDR3 coding DNA: TGTGCCAGCAGCTTACAGCTTAATGAAAAACTGTTTTTT.

The J gene is TRBJ1-1, the V gene TRBV7-9; D is unresolved. Germline assignment: CDR1 SEHNR and CDR2 FQNEAQ (reference sequence). The CDR3 is 13 amino acids. The germline V and J ends were trimmed by 1 base and 0 bases, with 3 bases remaining between them. This CDR3 reads CASSLVMNTEAFF. The CDR3 DNA is TGTGCCAGCAGCTTAGTTATGAACACTGAAGCTTTCTTT.

CDR3 region: CASSGILPNEQFF. CDR3 in DNA: TGTGCCAGCAGCGGCATACTCCCCAATGAGCAGTTCTTC. V is TRBV5-5 and J is TRBJ2-1; no firm D call. CDR3 length equals 13 residues. Trimming pared 4 bases from V and 6 bases from J, leaving 11 bases between. Germline CDR1 and CDR2: SGHKS and YYEKEE (reference sequence).

The chain combines TRBV5-1 with TRBJ2-5, with a weak D call TRBD2 (6 bases). Germline V lookup: CDR1 SGHRS, CDR2 YFSETQ. The CDR3 extends over 14 amino acids. Trimming took off 4 bases at V and 5 bases at J, with 15 bases between the two ends. The DNA of the CDR3 is TGCGCCAGCAGCCCGGGACTGGGTGGGGAGACCCAGTACTTC. It translates to CASSPGLGGETQYF.

The CDR3 is CASLGEGTYNEQFF. For the CDR3, the DNA is TGTGCCAGCCTTGGTGAGGGGACCTACAATGAGCAGTTCTTC. The chain links TRBV7-8 to TRBJ2-1, with D perhaps assigned TRBD1 or TRBD2 (5 bases each). The CDR3 sequence is 14 residues long. CDR1 and CDR2 from the germline V gene are SGHVS and FQNEAQ. V lost 8 bases and J lost 2, with 13 bases in between.

The V gene is TRBV28, the J gene TRBJ1-6, with D hard to call. This CDR3 has 12 residues. Germline CDR1 is MDHEN and CDR2 is SYDVKM. V gave up 2 bases and J gave up 13 bases, with 9 bases separating them. The CDR3 DNA sequence: TGTGCCAGCAGTTTACCCACCTCCCCCCTCCACTTT. Protein product: CASSLPTSPLHF.